This T cell receptor beta chain appears in the sequencing data of a study of T cell responses to AZD1222 COVID-19 vaccine. Only one count was recorded for this clone. The table came from immunoSEQ multiplex PCR; TCRdb's copy has only in-frame clones and leaves some out. The table records under 95,000 clones, approximately 91% of them present only once. The sequence was collected from an adult in good health. Sample: peripheral blood, taken on day 0 of AZD1222 vaccination.

CDR3 residues: CASFQSAGMYNEQFF. The DNA for the CDR3 is TGCGCCAGCTTTCAGTCAGCGGGGATGTACAATGAGCAGTTCTTC. The J gene is TRBJ2-1, the V gene TRBV10-2, with 7 bases aligning to TRBD2. The J segment lost 4 bases and the V segment lost 8 bases, leaving 11 bases of the junction unmatched. Germline-derived CDR1 and CDR2 are WSHSY and SAAADI. The CDR3 is made up of 15 amino acids.